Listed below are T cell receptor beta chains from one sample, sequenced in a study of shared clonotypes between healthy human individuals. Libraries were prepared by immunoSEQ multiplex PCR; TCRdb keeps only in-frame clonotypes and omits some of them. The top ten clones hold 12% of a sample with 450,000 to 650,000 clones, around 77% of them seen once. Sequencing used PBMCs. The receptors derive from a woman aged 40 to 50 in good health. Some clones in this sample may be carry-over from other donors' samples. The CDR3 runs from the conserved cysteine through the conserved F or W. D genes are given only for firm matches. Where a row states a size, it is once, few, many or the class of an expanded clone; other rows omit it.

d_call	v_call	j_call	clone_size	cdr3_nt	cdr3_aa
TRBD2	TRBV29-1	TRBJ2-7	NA	TGCAGCGCCGTACTAGCGGGGGGAATCTCCTACGAGCAGTACTTC	CSAVLAGGISYEQYF
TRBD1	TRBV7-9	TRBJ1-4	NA	TGTGCCAGCAGAAGGGGGCAGGGTGAAAAACTGTTTTTT	CASRRGQGEKLFF
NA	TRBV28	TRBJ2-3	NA	TGTGCCACTCAATCCAGGGCGGGGAGCACAGATACGCAGTATTTT	CATQSRAGSTDTQYF
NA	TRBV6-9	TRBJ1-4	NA	TGTGCCAGCAGTTACGCCGCCAGAGAGGGAAAACTGTTTTTT	CASSYAAREGKLFF
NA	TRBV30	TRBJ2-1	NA	TGTGCCTGGAATCCCAGCGCTTCCTACAATGAGCAGTTCTTC	CAWNPSASYNEQFF
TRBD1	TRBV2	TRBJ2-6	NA	TGTGCCAGCACCCTCCGACAGGGGCTGAGCTCTGGGGCCAACGTCCTGACTTTC	CASTLRQGLSSGANVLTF
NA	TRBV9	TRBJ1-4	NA	TGTGCCAGCAGCGGCGGTAGTGGGGCAGGGTCTAATGAAAAACTGTTTTTT	CASSGGSGAGSNEKLFF
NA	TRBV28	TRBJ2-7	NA	TGTGCCAGCGCTAGGGGGGGAGGCTCCTACGAGCAGTACTTC	CASARGGGSYEQYF
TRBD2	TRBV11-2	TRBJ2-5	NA	TGTGCCAGCAGCTTAGGGACTAGTTGGGAGACCCAGTACTTC	CASSLGTSWETQYF
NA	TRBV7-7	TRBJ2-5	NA	TGTGCTAGCAGCTTAGCCGTGACAGTCCAAGAGACCCAGTACTTC	CASSLAVTVQETQYF
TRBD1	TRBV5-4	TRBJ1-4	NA	TGTGCCAGCAGCCGGGACAGGTTTAATGAAAAACTGTTTTTT	CASSRDRFNEKLFF
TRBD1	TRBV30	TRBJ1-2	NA	TGTGCCTGGAGTAAAAGCACAGGGGACTATGGCTACACCTTC	CAWSKSTGDYGYTF
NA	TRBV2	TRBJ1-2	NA	TGTGCCAGCAGAGGTTTAGTTGGCTACACCTTC	CASRGLVGYTF
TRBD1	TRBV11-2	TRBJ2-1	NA	TGTGCCAGCAGCGAGACAGGGGGTGAGCAGTTCTTC	CASSETGGEQFF
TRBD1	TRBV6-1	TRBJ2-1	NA	TGTGCCAGCAGGCCGGGACAGGACAATGAGCAGTTCTTC	CASRPGQDNEQFF
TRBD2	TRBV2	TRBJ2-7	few	TGTGCCAGCATCCGTAGCGGGGCGAGCTCCTACGAGCAGTACTTC	CASIRSGASSYEQYF
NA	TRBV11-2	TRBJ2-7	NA	TGTGCCAGCAGCTTAGTACTCAGTCCCTACGAGCAGTACTTC	CASSLVLSPYEQYF
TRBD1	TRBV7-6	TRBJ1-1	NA	TGTGCCAGCAGCAATTACAGGGGTAGTGAAGCTTTCTTT	CASSNYRGSEAFF
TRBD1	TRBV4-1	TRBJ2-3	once	TGCGCCAGCAGCCAAGATAGGGCAGGGGGCCTAACAGATACGCAGTATTTT	CASSQDRAGGLTDTQYF
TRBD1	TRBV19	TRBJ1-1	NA	TGTGCCAGTAGTATAGGTCCGGGACAGGGGGCCGGCACTGAAGCTTTCTTT	CASSIGPGQGAGTEAFF
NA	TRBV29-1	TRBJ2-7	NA	TGCAGCGTTGCTCGGGGGAGCGTCCCCAACGAGCAGTACTTC	CSVARGSVPNEQYF
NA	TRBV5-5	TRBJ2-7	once	TGTGCCAGCAGCAAAGCCGGGGCTTACGACGAGCAGTACTTC	CASSKAGAYDEQYF
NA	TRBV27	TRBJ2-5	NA	TGTGCCAGCAGCAAATGGACCGACGCAGAGACCCAGTACTTC	CASSKWTDAETQYF
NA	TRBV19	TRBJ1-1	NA	TGTGCCAGTAGTATAGTGGGGGGGAACACTGAAGCTTTCTTT	CASSIVGGNTEAFF
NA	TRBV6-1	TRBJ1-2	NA	TGTGCCAGCAGTGAAAATAGGCCCGCTTACTCCTATGGCTACACCTTC	CASSENRPAYSYGYTF
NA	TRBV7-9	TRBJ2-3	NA	TGTGCCAGCAGCTTAAATGCGCGATCTAGCACAGATACGCAGTATTTT	CASSLNARSSTDTQYF
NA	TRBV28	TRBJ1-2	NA	TGTGCCAGCAGTTACGGTCGGAATTCATATGGCTACACCTTC	CASSYGRNSYGYTF
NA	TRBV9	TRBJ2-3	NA	TGTGCCAGCAGCGTAGTTGGACTACCAAGCACAGATACGCAGTATTTT	CASSVVGLPSTDTQYF
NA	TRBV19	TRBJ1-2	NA	TGTGCCAGTGGTGGCTCCGATATTGACTATGGCTACACCTTC	CASGGSDIDYGYTF
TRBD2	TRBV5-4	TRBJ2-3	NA	TGTGCCAGCAGCTTGGGTAGCGGGAGGGCCTGGTTAAGCACAGATACGCAGTATTTT	CASSLGSGRAWLSTDTQYF
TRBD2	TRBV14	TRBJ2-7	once	TGTGCCAGCAGCCAAGGTCTACTAGCGGGACGTTACGAGCAGTACTTC	CASSQGLLAGRYEQYF
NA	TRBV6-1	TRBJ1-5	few	TGTGCCAGCAGTGATCCATCATCAGGGTGGAGCAATCAGCCCCAGCATTTT	CASSDPSSGWSNQPQHF
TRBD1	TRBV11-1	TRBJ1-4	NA	TGTGCCAGCAGCGTCGGGACAGCATATAATGAAAAACTGTTTTTT	CASSVGTAYNEKLFF
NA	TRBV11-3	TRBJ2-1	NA	TGTGCCAGCAGTCCCCTAGGGGGGACAAGGGCTGAGCAGTTCTTC	CASSPLGGTRAEQFF
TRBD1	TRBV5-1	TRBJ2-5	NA	TGCGCCAGCAGCCCCTGGGACAGGGGTCAAGAGACCCAGTACTTC	CASSPWDRGQETQYF
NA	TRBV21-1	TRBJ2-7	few	TGTGCCAGCAGCAAAGTAAGGGACAGGCCCACTAACTACGAGCAGTACTTC	CASSKVRDRPTNYEQYF
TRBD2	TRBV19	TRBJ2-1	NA	TGTGCCAGTAGTACGGGACTAGCGGGGTACAATGAGCAGTTCTTC	CASSTGLAGYNEQFF
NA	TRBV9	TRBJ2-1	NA	TGTGCCAGCAGCGCCCCCCCGGGAAACAATGAGCAGTTCTTC	CASSAPPGNNEQFF
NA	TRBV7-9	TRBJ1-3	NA	TGTGCCAGCAGCTTAGGCCCCGACGGGGGCACCATATATTTT	CASSLGPDGGTIYF
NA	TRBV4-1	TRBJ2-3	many	TGCGCCAGCAGCCAGGGAGGTACCACAAAGGATACGCAGTATTTT	CASSQGGTTKDTQYF
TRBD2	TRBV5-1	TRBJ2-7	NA	TGCGCCAGCCGCCCTAGCGGGGGAACCTACGAGCAGTACTTC	CASRPSGGTYEQYF
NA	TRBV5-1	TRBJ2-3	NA	TGCGCCAGCAGCTTGGGATATCTCACAGATACGCAGTATTTT	CASSLGYLTDTQYF
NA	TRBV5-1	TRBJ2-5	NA	TGCGCCAGCAGCTTGGGTCTTCAAGAGACCCAGTACTTC	CASSLGLQETQYF
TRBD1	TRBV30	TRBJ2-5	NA	TGTGCCTGGAAGGGGGCGGATAGGGAGACCCAGTACTTC	CAWKGADRETQYF
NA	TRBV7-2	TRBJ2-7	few	TGTGCCAGCAGCCTCCAGTCCGGAGGGGGCTTGGACGAGCAGTACTTC	CASSLQSGGGLDEQYF
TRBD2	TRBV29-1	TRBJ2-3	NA	TGCAGCGTTGCGGGACTAGCGGGATCAGATACGCAGTATTTT	CSVAGLAGSDTQYF
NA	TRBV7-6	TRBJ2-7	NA	TGTGCCAGCAGTCTAGAACGACGCGGCGAGCAGTACTTC	CASSLERRGEQYF
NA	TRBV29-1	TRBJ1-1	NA	TGCAGCGTTGCACACGGAGGGAACACTGAAGCTTTCTTT	CSVAHGGNTEAFF
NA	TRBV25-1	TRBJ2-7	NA	TGTGCCAGCAGTGAATTTGGCGAAATCTACGAGCAGTACTTC	CASSEFGEIYEQYF
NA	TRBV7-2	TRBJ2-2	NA	TGTGCCAGCAGCTTAGTGGCCGCCGGGGGCCCTAACACCGGGGAGCTGTTTTTT	CASSLVAAGGPNTGELFF
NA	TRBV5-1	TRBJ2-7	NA	TGCGCCAGCAGCCAGGGACGGTCCTACGAGCAGTACTTC	CASSQGRSYEQYF
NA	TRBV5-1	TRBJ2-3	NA	TGCGCCAGCAGCATCGGGACGATCTCAGATACGCAGTATTTT	CASSIGTISDTQYF